The present T cell receptor (beta chain) was sequenced within a study of CD8 T cells in Susac syndrome. Random hexamers were used to reverse transcribe an amount of about 0.45 to 1 ug RNA. The method of amplification for TCR beta CDR3 was immunoSEQ multiplex PCR, covering 54 Vbeta and 13 Jbeta. TCRdb called the immunoSEQ multiplex PCR reads again in MiXCR, with one record for every CDR3 protein. The table lists about 150,000 distinct CDR3 sequences, approximately 95% of them singletons, with over 0.065% in the top ten. The ends lost 8 bases at V and 5 bases at J; junction bases unmatched: 7. Per germline, CDR1 MDHEN and CDR2 SYDVKM. The CDR3 is made up of 14 amino acids.

The TCR was taken from a human donor with Susac syndrome. Sequencing was performed on CD4+ T cells from PBMCs. This chain joins TRBV28 and TRBJ2-7; 12 bases line up with TRBD2. CDR3 nucleotide sequence: TGTGCCAGCTCGTCTAGCGGGAGGGTTCACGAGCAGTACTTC. Its translation: CASSSSGRVHEQYF.